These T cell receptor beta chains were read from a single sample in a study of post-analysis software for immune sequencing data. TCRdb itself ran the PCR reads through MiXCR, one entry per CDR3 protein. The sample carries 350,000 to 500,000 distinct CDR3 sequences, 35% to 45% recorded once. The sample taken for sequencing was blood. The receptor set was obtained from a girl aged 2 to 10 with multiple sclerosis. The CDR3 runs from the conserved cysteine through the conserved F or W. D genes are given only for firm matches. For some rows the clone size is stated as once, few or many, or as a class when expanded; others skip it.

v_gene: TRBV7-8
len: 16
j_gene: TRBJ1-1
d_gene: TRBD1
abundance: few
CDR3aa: CASSMGQGLSNTEAFF
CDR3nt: TGTGCCAGCAGCATGGGACAGGGGTTGTCGAACACTGAAGCTTTCTTT

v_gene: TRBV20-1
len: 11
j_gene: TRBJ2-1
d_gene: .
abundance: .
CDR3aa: CRSTGINEQFF
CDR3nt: TGCAGATCGACGGGGATCAATGAGCAGTTCTTC

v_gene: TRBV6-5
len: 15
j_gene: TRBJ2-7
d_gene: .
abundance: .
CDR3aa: CASSADPGRPSEQYF
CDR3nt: TGTGCCAGCAGTGCTGACCCGGGACGCCCGAGCGAGCAGTACTTC

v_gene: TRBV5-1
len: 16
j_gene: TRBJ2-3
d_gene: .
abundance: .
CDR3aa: CASSLGGKPGTDTQYF
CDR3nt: TGCGCCAGCAGCTTGGGAGGGAAGCCGGGCACAGATACGCAGTATTTT

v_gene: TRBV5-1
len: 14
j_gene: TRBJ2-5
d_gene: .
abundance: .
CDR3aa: CASSLEAGLETQYF
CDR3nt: TGCGCCAGCAGCTTGGAGGCAGGGTTGGAGACCCAGTACTTC

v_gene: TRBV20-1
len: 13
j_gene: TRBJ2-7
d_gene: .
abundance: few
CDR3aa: CSVGLPLSYEQYF
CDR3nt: TGCAGTGTCGGACTCCCACTCTCCTACGAGCAGTACTTC

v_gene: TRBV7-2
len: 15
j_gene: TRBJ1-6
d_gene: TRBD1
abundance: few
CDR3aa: CASSSQGARNSPLHF
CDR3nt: TGTGCCAGCAGCTCCCAGGGGGCCAGGAATTCACCCCTCCACTTT

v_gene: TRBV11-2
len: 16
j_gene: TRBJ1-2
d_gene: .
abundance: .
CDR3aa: CASSLDPVRANYGYTF
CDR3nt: TGTGCCAGCAGCTTAGATCCAGTCAGAGCTAACTATGGCTACACCTTC

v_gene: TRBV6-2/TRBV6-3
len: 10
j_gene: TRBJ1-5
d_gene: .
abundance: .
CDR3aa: CASTHQPQHF
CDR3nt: TGTGCCAGTACACATCAGCCCCAGCATTTT

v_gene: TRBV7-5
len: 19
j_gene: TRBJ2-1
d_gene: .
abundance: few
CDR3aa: CISVPEAFLALSSYNEQFF
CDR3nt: .

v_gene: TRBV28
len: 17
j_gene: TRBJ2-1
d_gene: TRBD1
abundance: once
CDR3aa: CASNPADRVMTYNEQFF
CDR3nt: TGTGCCAGCAATCCAGCGGACAGGGTTATGACCTACAATGAGCAGTTCTTC

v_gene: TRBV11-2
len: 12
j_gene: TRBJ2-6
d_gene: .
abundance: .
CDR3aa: CASSLEGNVLTF
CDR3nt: TGTGCCAGCAGCTTAGAAGGAAACGTCCTGACTTTC

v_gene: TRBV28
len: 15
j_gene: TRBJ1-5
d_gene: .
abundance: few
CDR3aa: CASRPTGNGNQPQHF
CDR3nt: TGTGCCAGCAGGCCGACAGGTAACGGCAATCAGCCCCAGCATTTT

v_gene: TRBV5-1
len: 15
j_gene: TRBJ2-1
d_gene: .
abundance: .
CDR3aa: CASSTTGSSYNEQFF
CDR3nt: TGCGCCAGCAGCACGACGGGGAGCTCCTACAATGAGCAGTTCTTC

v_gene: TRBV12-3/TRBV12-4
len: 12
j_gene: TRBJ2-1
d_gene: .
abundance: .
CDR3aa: CASRLGGGEQFF
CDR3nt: TGTGCCAGCAGACTAGGTGGTGGTGAGCAGTTCTTC

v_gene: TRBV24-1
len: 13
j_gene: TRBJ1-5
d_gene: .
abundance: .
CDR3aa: CATSERVAQPQHF
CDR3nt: TGTGCCACCAGTGAGAGGGTGGCTCAGCCCCAGCATTTT

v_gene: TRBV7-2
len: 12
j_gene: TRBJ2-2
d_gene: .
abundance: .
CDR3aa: CASSLLAGELFF
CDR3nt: TGTGCCAGCAGCTTACTAGCCGGGGAGCTGTTTTTT

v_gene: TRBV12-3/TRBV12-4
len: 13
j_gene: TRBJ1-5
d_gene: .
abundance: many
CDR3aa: CASSLDSNQPQHF
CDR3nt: TGTGCCAGCAGCTTAGATAGCAATCAGCCCCAGCATTTT

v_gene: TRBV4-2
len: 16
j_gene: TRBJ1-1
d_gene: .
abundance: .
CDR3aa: CASSHVDPRLDTEAFF
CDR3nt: TGTGCCAGCAGCCATGTCGACCCTCGGCTGGACACTGAAGCTTTCTTT

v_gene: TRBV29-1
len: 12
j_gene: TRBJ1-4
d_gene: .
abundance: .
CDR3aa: CSVEVGGEKLFF
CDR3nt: TGCAGCGTTGAGGTCGGGGGAGAAAAACTGTTTTTT

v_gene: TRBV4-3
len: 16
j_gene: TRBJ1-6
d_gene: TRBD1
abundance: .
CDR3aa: CASSQDWNRGDSPLHF
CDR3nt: TGCGCCAGCAGCCAAGATTGGAACAGGGGAGATTCACCCCTCCACTTT

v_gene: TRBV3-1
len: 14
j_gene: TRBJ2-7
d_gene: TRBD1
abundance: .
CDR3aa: CASSPQGQECEQYF
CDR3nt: TGTGCCAGCAGCCCACAGGGGCAGGAGTGCGAGCAGTACTTC

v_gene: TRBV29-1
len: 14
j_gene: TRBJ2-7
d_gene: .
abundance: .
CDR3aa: CSVRPGSSSYEQYF
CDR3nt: TGCAGCGTGAGACCAGGGTCTAGCTCCTACGAGCAGTACTTC

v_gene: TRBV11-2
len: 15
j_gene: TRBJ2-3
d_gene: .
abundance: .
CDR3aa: CASSDLGLAADTQYF
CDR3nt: TGTGCCAGCAGCGACCTGGGGCTAGCTGCAGATACGCAGTATTTT

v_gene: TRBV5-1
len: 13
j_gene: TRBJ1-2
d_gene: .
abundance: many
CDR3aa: CASSFQTDYGYTF
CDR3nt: TGCGCCAGCAGCTTCCAGACCGATTATGGCTACACCTTC

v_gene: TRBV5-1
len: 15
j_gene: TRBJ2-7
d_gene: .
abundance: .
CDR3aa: CASSLAGSGSYEQYF
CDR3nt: TGCGCCAGCAGCTTGGCGGGCAGCGGATCCTACGAGCAGTACTTC

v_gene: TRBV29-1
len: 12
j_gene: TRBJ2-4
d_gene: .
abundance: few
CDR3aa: CSVFSAGAHQYF
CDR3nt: TGCAGCGTTTTTTCTGCGGGGGCCCACCAGTACTTC

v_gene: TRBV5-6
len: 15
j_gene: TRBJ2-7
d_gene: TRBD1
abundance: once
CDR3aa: CAGSSSSGGQHEQYF
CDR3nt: TGTGCCGGCAGCTCATCCTCAGGGGGTCAACACGAGCAGTACTTC

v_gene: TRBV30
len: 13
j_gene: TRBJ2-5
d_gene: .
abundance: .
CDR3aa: CAWSFPGPETQYF
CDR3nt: TGTGCCTGGAGTTTCCCTGGGCCAGAGACCCAGTACTTC

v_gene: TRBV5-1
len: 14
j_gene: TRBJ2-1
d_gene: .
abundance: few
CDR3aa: CASSLKGSHNEQFF
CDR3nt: TGCGCCAGCAGCTTGAAGGGCAGTCACAATGAGCAGTTCTTC

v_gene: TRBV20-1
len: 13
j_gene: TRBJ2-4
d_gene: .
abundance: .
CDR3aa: CSAPGLAKNIQYF
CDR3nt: TGCAGTGCTCCAGGGTTAGCCAAAAACATTCAGTACTTC

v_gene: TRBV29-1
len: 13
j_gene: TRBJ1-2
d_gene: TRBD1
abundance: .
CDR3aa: CSVGGQGVEGYTF
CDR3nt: TGCAGCGTTGGGGGACAGGGGGTGGAAGGCTACACCTTC

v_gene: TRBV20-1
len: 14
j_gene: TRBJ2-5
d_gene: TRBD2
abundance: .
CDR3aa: CSAFQRGDQETQYF
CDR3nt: TGCAGTGCTTTCCAGCGGGGGGACCAAGAGACCCAGTACTTC

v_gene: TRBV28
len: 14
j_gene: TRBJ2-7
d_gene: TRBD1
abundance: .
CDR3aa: CASRGQGTSCEQYF
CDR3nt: TGTGCCAGCAGGGGACAGGGGACTTCCTGCGAGCAGTACTTC

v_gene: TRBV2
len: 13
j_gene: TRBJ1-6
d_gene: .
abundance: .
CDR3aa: CASSEELNSPLHF
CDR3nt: TGTGCCAGCAGTGAAGAGCTCAATTCACCCCTCCACTTT

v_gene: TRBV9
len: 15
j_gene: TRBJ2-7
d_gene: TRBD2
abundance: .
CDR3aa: CASSVGEREGDEQYF
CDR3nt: TGTGCCAGCAGCGTAGGGGAACGGGAGGGTGACGAGCAGTACTTC

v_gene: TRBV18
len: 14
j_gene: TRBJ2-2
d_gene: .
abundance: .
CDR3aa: CASSRTEHTGELFF
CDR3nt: TGTGCCAGCTCACGGACAGAACACACCGGGGAGCTGTTTTTT

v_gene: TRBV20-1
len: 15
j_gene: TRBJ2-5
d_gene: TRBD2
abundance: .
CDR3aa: CSARALAGGQETQYF
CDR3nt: TGCAGTGCTAGAGCCCTAGCGGGGGGCCAAGAGACCCAGTACTTC

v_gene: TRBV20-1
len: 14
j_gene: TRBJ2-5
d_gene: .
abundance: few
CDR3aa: CSARVWTDQETQYF
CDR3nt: TGCAGTGCTAGAGTCTGGACAGATCAAGAGACCCAGTACTTC

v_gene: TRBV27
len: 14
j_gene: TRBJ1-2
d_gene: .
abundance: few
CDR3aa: CASSPGPAKYGYTF
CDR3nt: TGTGCCAGCAGTCCAGGACCCGCCAAATATGGCTACACCTTC

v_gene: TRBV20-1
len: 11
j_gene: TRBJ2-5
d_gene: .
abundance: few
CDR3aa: CSARVWETQYF
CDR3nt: TGCAGTGCTAGGGTTTGGGAGACCCAGTACTTC

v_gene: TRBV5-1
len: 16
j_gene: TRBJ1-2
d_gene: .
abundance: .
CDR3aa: CASSAGITGGFCGYTF
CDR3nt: TGCGCCAGCAGCGCTGGGATCACCGGGGGATTCTGTGGCTACACCTTC

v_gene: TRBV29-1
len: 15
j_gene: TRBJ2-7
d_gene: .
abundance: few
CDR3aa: CSVERQGLPYGEQYF
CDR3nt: TGCAGCGTTGAAAGGCAGGGGCTTCCCTACGGCGAGCAGTACTTC

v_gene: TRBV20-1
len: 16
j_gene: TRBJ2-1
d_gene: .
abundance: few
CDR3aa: CSARDLGKSSYNEQFF
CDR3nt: TGCAGTGCTAGAGATCTCGGCAAGAGCTCCTACAATGAGCAGTTCTTC

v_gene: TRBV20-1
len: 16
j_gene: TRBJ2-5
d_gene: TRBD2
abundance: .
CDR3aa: CSAPRGLAGGQETQYF
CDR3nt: TGCAGTGCTCCCAGAGGACTAGCGGGGGGTCAAGAGACCCAGTACTTC

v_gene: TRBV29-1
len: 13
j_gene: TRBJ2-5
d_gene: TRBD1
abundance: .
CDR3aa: CSVDGTGQETQYF
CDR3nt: TGCAGCGTTGATGGGACAGGGCAAGAGACCCAGTACTTC

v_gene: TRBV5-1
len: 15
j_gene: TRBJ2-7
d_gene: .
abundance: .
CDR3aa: CASNLEAGPTYEQYF
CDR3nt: TGCGCCAGCAACTTGGAGGCAGGACCCACCTACGAGCAGTACTTC

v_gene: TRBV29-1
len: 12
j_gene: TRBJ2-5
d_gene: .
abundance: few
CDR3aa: CSVLREGLEQYF
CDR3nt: TGCAGCGTTCTCAGGGAAGGGTTGGAGCAGTACTTC

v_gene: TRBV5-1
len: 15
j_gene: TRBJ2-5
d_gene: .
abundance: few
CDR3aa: CASSLKRTAGETQYF
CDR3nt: TGCGCCAGCAGCTTGAAGAGGACAGCCGGAGAGACCCAGTACTTC

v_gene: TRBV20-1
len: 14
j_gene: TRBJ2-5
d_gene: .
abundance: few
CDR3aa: CSARTGRNQETQYF
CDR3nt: TGCAGTGCTAGGACAGGGAGGAACCAAGAGACCCAGTACTTC

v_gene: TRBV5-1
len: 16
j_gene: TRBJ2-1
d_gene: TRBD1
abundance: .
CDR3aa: CASSYPGTGGLNEQFF
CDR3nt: TGCGCCAGCAGCTACCCCGGGACAGGGGGCTTGAATGAGCAGTTCTTC

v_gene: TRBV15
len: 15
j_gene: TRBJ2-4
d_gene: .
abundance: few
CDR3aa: CATSRDGSHKNIQYF
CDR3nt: TGTGCCACCAGCAGAGATGGAAGTCACAAAAACATTCAGTACTTC

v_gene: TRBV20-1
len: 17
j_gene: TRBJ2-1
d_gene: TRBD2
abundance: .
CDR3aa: CGARDTSGRKTPNEQFF
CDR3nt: TGCGGTGCTAGAGATACTAGCGGGAGGAAAACCCCCAATGAGCAGTTCTTC

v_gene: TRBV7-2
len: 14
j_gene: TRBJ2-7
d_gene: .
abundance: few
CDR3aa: CASSPLPLAAVQYF
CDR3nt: TGTGCCAGCAGCCCCCTGCCACTGGCGGCAGTGCAGTACTTC

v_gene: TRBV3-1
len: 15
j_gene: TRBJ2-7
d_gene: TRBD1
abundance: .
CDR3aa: CASSLGTGGCYEQYF
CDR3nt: TGTGCCAGCAGCCTCGGGACAGGGGGCTGCTACGAGCAGTACTTC